The subject of this entry is one TCR beta chain. The CDR3 consists of 16 residues. Germline assignment: CDR1 LGHDT and CDR2 YNNKEL (reference sequence). V lost 2 bases and J lost 4; bases outside the gene matches: 11. The data were obtained in a study of blood T cell repertoires in COVID-19. In the authors' methods: Estimation of nucleated cell counts relied on the amplification of reference gene primers. Assay used: immunoSEQ multiplex PCR; TCRdb lists only in-frame clones, some missing. D and trimming were read from the DNA, whereas the V and J calls and clone size are those reported in that table. The sample has about 92,000 clones, less than 85% seen once.

The gene calls are TRBV3-1 (or the pseudogene TRBV3-2) and TRBJ2-7; 7 positions agree with TRBD2. This receptor was obtained from a man between 45 and 60 years old who had recovered from COVID-19. Material: peripheral blood. The CDR3 DNA reads as TGTGCCAGCAGCCAATACCGGGACTACCAAGGTTACGAGCAGTACTTC. Amino acid sequence: CASSQYRDYQGYEQYF.